These 10 T cell receptor beta chains originate from one sample sequenced in a study of technical replicates of blood from several donors. Clones were sequenced by immunoSEQ multiplex PCR, and TCRdb holds only the in-frame ones, with some missing. This repertoire shows 70,000 or so clones, less than 99% found once; its top ten account for around 0.22%. The specimen sequenced was T cells isolated from PBMCs. Receptor source: a human donor in good health.

The V call is TRBV9, the J call TRBJ1-3, with D possibly matching TRBD1 (5 bases). The CDR3 loop spans 17 amino acids. The V gene's germline CDR1 is SGDLS and CDR2 YYNGEE. Trimming stripped 7 bases from V and 0 bases from J, with 20 bases between. The CDR3 DNA follows: TGTGCCAGCTCCCAGGGAAACGCTGCCTACTCTGGAAACACCATATATTTT. Translated, it gives CASSQGNAAYSGNTIYF.

The gene calls are TRBV7-9 and TRBJ1-1; 9 bases align to TRBD1. V dropped 0 bases and J dropped 3; count of bases not matched to a gene: 8. The CDR3 runs 17 residues. Germline loops: CDR1 SEHNR, CDR2 FQNEAQ (reference sequence). Written as DNA, the CDR3 is TGTGCCAGCAGCTTAGCAATTGCTCGGACAGGGGACACTGAAGCTTTCTTT. Its translation: CASSLAIARTGDTEAFF.

This chain connects TRBV7-9 to TRBJ2-5; the match to TRBD1 covers 8 bases. The V and J ends lost 5 bases and 5 bases, in that order; junction bases with no gene match: 4. The CDR3 spans 13 residues. Germline values: CDR1 SEHNR, CDR2 FQNEAQ (reference sequence). CDR3 protein: CASSIGQGETQYF. The CDR3 DNA is TGTGCCAGCAGCATAGGACAGGGCGAGACCCAGTACTTC.

The chain links TRBV4-2 to TRBJ2-7; perhaps TRBD1 as D (5 bases). From germline, CDR1 is LGHNA and CDR2 YNFKEQ. The germline V and J ends were trimmed by 5 bases and 5 bases, with 16 bases remaining between them. The CDR3 has 14 amino acids. The CDR3 DNA follows: TGTGCCAGCAGCTCCCCACAGGCGCCTGACGAGCAGTACTTC. It is translated as CASSSPQAPDEQYF.

This chain's CDR3 is CASSERGQGEGGTDTQYF. In DNA, the CDR3 is TGCGCCAGCAGTGAGAGGGGACAGGGGGAGGGGGGGACAGATACGCAGTATTTT. V is TRBV10-2 and J is TRBJ2-3, with TRBD1 matching over 11 bases. Trimming took 2 bases from V and 3 from J; bases not matched to a gene: 10. In germline, CDR1 is WSHSY, CDR2 SAAADI. CDR3 length equals 18 residues.

The chain employs TRBV4-1 and TRBJ2-1; 8 bases map to TRBD2. The V and J ends lost 0 bases and 3 bases, in that order; junction bases with no gene match: 4. Germline V gene lookup returns CDR1 MGHRA and CDR2 YSYEKL. The CDR3 loop spans 16 amino acids. This CDR3 reads CASSQDSSGFYNEQFF. In DNA form, the CDR3 reads TGCGCCAGCAGCCAAGATTCTAGCGGGTTCTACAATGAGCAGTTCTTC.

The chain uses TRBV9 and TRBJ2-1; D is possibly TRBD2 (5 bases). CDR3 length equals 15 residues. Deletions cut 0 bases from V and 2 bases from J, with 9 bases between. Germline V gives CDR1 SGDLS, CDR2 YYNGEE. This CDR3 reads CASSVEAGTYNEQFF. CDR3 nucleotide sequence: TGTGCCAGCAGCGTAGAGGCCGGGACCTACAATGAGCAGTTCTTC.

This chain links TRBV28 with TRBJ1-1; 9 nucleotides align to TRBD1. V lost 5 bases to trimming and J lost 6 bases; unmatched junction nucleotides: 7. In germline, CDR1 is MDHEN, CDR2 SYDVKM. This CDR3 is built from 14 residues. For the CDR3, the DNA is TGTGCCAGCAGTGGGGACAGGGATTTCTCTGAAGCTTTCTTT. This sequence encodes CASSGDRDFSEAFF.

V and J are TRBV9 and TRBJ2-1, with D possibly TRBD1 on 6 matching bases. CDR1 is SGDLS and CDR2 is YYNGEE in the germline V gene. The ends were cut back, 4 bases at V and 0 bases at J, with 11 bases in the middle. The CDR3 is made up of 15 amino acids. CDR3 bases: TGTGCCAGCAGCATACAGGGAAGCTCCTACAATGAGCAGTTCTTC. This translates into CASSIQGSSYNEQFF. Using reference TRBV9 and TRBJ2-1 for the parts outside the CDR3, the full variable domain is DSGVTQTPKHLITATGQRVTLRCSPRSGDLSVYWYQQSLDQGLQFLIQYYNGEERAKGNILERFSAQQFPDLHSELNLSSLELGDSALYFCASSIQGSSYNEQFFGPGTRLTVL.

This chain links TRBV5-8 with TRBJ1-2; D is uncertain. The CDR3 has 14 amino acids. Trimming left V 2 bases short and J 8 bases short, with 16 bases between. CDR1 and CDR2 (germline): SGHTS, YDEGEE. The CDR3 reads CASSFRGSMGGYTF. Written as DNA, the CDR3 is TGTGCCAGCAGCTTCAGAGGGAGTATGGGAGGCTACACCTTC.